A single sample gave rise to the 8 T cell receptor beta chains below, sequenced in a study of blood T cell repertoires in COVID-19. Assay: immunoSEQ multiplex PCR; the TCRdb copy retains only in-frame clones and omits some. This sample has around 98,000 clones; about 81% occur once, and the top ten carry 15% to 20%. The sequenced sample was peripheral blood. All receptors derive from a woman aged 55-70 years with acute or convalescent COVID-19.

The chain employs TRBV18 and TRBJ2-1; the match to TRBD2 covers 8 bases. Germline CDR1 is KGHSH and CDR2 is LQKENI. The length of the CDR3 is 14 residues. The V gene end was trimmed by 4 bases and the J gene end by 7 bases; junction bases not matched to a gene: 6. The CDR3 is CASSLRGAYNEQFF. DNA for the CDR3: TGTGCCAGCTCACTGCGGGGGGCGTATAATGAGCAGTTCTTC.

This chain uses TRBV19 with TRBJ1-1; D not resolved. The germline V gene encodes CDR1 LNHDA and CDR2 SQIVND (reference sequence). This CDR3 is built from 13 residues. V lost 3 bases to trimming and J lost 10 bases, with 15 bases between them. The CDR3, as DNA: TGTGCCAGTAGTATCCTCGGGCTCGGAGGAGCTTTCTTT. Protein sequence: CASSILGLGGAFF.

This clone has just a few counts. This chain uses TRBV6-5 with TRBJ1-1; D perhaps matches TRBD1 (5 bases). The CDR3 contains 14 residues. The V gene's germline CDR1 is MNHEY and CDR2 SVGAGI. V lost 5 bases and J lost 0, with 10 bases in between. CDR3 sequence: CASSLTVMNTEAFF. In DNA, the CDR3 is TGTGCCAGCAGTCTGACAGTGATGAACACTGAAGCTTTCTTT.

The CDR3 reads CASSLGGTPVGELFF. As DNA, the CDR3 is TGTGCCAGCAGCTTAGGAGGCACTCCCGTTGGGGAGCTGTTTTTT. The chain carries TRBV7-2 and TRBJ2-2; no clear D. V lost 1 base to trimming and J lost 8 bases, with 14 bases between them. The CDR3 sequence is 15 residues long. Per the germline V gene, CDR1 is SGHTA and CDR2 is FQGNSA.

The CDR3 bases are TGTGCCAGCACCCCGGACAGGACGGATCAGCCCCAGCATTTT. Translation gives CASTPDRTDQPQHF. The chain recombines TRBV2 with TRBJ1-5, with 7 bases lining up with TRBD1. Germline V lookup: CDR1 SNHLY, CDR2 FYNNEI. The junction had 8 bases not matched to a gene; V was cut back by 7 bases and J by 5 bases. The CDR3 sequence is 14 residues long.

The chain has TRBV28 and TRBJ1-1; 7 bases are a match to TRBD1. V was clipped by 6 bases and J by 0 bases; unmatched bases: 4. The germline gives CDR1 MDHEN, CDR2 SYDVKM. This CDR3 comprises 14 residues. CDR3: CASRSDRVNTEAFF. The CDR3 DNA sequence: TGTGCCAGCAGGTCCGACAGGGTGAACACTGAAGCTTTCTTT.

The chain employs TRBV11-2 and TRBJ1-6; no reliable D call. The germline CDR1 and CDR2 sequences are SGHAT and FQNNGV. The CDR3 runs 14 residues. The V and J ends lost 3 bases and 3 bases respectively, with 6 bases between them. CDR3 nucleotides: TGTGCCAGCAGCTTGGGCCTCTATAATTCACCCCTCCACTTT. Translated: CASSLGLYNSPLHF.

The CDR3 loop reads CASSFRANTEAFF. Written as DNA, the CDR3 is TGTGCCAGCAGTTTCAGGGCGAACACTGAAGCTTTCTTT. J is TRBJ1-1 and V is TRBV28, with D possibly matching TRBD1 (5 bases). Trimming cost V 3 bases and J 1 base, with 6 bases left between them. The CDR3 runs 13 residues. Germline values: CDR1 MDHEN, CDR2 SYDVKM.